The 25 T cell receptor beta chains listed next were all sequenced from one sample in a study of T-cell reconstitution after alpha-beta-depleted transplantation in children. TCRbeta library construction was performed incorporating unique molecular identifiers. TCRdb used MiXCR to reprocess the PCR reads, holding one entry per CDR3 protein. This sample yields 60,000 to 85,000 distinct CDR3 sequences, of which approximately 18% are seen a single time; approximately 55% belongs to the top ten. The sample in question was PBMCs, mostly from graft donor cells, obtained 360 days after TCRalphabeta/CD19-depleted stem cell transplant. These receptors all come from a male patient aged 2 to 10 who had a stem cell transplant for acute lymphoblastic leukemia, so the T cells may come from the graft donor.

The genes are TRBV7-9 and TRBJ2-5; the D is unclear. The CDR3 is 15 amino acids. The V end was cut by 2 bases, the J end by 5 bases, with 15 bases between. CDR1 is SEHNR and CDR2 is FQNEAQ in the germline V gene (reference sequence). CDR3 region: CASSLTWIYGETQYF. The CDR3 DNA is TGTGCCAGCAGCTTAACATGGATTTACGGGGAGACCCAGTACTTC. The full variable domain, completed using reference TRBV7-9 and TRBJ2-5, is DTGVSQNPRHKITKRGQNVTFRCDPISEHNRLYWYRQTLGQGPEFLTYFQNEAQLEKSRLLSDRFSAERPKGSFSTLEIQRTEQGDSAMYLCASSLTWIYGETQYFGPGTRLLVL.

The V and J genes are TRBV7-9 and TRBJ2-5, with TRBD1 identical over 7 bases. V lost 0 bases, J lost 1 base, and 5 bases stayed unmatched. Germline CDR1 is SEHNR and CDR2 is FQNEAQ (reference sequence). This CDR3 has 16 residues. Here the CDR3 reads CASSLAGGYGQETQYF. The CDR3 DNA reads TGTGCCAGCAGCTTAGCAGGGGGCTACGGCCAAGAGACCCAGTACTTC.

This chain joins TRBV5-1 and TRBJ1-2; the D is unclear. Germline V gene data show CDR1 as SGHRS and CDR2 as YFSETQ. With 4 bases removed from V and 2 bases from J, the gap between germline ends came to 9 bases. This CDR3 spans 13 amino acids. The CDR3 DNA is TGCGCCAGCAGCCCTAGCCAGAACTATGGCTACACCTTC. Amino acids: CASSPSQNYGYTF. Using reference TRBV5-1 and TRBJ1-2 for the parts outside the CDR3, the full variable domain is KAGVTQTPRYLIKTRGQQVTLSCSPISGHRSVSWYQQTPGQGLQFLFEYFSETQRNKGNFPGRFSGRQFSNSRSEMNVSTLELGDSALYLCASSPSQNYGYTFGSGTRLTVV.

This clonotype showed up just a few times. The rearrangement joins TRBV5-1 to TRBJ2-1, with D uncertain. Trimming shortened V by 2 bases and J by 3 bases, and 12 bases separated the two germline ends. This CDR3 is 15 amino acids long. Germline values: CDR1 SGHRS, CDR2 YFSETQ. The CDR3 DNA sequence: TGCGCCAGCAGCTTCAGGACGGGTGGCTACAATGAGCAGTTCTTC. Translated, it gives CASSFRTGGYNEQFF.

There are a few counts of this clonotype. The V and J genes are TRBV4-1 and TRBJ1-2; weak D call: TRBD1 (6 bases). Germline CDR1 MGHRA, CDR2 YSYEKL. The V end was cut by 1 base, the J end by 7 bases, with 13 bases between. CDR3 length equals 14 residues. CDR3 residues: CASSQGDIGGGYTF. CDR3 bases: TGCGCCAGCAGCCAAGGGGACATTGGTGGTGGCTACACCTTC.

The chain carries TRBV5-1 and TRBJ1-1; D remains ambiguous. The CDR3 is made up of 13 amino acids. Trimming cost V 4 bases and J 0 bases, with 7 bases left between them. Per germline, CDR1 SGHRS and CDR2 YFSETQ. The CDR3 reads CASSVRVNTEAFF. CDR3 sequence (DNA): TGCGCCAGCAGCGTCCGTGTGAACACTGAAGCTTTCTTT.

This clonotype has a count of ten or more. The chain's CDR3 is CASSFGTSGTDTQYF. The DNA of the CDR3 is TGTGCCAGCAGTTTCGGGACTAGCGGCACAGATACGCAGTATTTT. The chain links TRBV28 to TRBJ2-3; 10 nucleotides agree with TRBD2. The CDR3 is made up of 15 amino acids. J lost 1 base, V lost 3 bases, and 1 base had no gene match. Germline CDR1 reads MDHEN; CDR2 reads SYDVKM.

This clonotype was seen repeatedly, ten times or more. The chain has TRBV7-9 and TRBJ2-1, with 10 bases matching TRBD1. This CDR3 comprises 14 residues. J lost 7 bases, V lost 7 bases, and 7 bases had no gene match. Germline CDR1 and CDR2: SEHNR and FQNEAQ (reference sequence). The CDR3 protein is CASTPGQGRNEQFF. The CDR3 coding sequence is TGTGCCAGCACCCCGGGACAGGGGCGGAATGAGCAGTTCTTC.

The CDR3 loop reads CASSEIDTQYF. CDR3 sequence (DNA): TGTGCCAGCAGTGAAATAGATACGCAGTATTTT. The chain is built from TRBV6-1 and TRBJ2-3; no definite D call. Germline loops: CDR1 MNHNS, CDR2 SASEGT. This CDR3 is 11 amino acids long. V shed 2 bases and J shed 5 bases, with 2 bases lying between them.

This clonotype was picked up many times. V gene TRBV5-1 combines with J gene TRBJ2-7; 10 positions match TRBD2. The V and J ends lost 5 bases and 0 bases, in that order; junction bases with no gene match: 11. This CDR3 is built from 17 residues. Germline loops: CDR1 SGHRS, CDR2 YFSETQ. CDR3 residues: CASRSGALAGSSYEQYF. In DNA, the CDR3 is TGCGCCAGCAGATCGGGAGCACTAGCGGGGAGCTCCTACGAGCAGTACTTC. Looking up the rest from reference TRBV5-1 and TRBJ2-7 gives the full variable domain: KAGVTQTPRYLIKTRGQQVTLSCSPISGHRSVSWYQQTPGQGLQFLFEYFSETQRNKGNFPGRFSGRQFSNSRSEMNVSTLELGDSALYLCASRSGALAGSSYEQYFGPGTRLTVT.

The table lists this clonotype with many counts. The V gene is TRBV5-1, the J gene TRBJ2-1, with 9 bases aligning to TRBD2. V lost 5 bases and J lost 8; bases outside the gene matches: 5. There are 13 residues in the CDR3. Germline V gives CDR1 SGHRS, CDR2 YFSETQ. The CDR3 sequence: CASRPSGTDEQFF. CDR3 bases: TGCGCCAGCAGACCTAGCGGGACTGATGAGCAGTTCTTC.

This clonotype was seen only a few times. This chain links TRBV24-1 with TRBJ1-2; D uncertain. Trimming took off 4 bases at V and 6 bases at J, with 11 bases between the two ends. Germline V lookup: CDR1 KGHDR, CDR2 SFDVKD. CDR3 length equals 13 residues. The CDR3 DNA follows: TGTGCCACCAGTGAACGAGGGAGGGATGGCTACACCTTC. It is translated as CATSERGRDGYTF.

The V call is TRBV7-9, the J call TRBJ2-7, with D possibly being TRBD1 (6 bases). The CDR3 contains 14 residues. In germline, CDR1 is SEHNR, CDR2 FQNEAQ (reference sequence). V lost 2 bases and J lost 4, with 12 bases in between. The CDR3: CASSLYGTRYEQYF. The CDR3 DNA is TGTGCCAGCAGCTTATACGGGACAAGATACGAGCAGTACTTC.

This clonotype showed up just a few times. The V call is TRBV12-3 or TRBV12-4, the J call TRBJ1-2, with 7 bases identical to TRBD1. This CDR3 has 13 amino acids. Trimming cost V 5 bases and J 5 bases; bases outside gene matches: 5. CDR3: CASSPQTGYGYTF. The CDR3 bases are TGTGCCAGCAGTCCTCAGACAGGGTATGGCTACACCTTC.

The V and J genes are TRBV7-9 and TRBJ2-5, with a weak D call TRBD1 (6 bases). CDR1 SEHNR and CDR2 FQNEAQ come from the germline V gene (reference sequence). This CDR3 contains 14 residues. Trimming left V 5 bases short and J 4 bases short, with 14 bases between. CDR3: CASSPGVVPETQYF. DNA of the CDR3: TGTGCCAGCAGCCCAGGGGTAGTCCCAGAGACCCAGTACTTC. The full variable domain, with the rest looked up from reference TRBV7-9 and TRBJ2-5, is DTGVSQNPRHKITKRGQNVTFRCDPISEHNRLYWYRQTLGQGPEFLTYFQNEAQLEKSRLLSDRFSAERPKGSFSTLEIQRTEQGDSAMYLCASSPGVVPETQYFGPGTRLLVL.

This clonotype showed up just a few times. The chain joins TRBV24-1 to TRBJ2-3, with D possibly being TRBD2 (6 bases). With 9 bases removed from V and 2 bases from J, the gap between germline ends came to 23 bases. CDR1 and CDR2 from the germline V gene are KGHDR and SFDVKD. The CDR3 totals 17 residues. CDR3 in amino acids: CATLPCLLAGYTDTQYF. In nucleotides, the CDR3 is TGTGCCACCCTACCTTGCTTACTTGCGGGATACACAGATACGCAGTATTTT.

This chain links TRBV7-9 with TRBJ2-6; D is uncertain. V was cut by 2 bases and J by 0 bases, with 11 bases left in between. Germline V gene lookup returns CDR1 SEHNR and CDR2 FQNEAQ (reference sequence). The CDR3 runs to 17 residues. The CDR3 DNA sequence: TGTGCCAGCAGCTTAAGTAAGGGATTCTCTGGGGCCAACGTCCTGACTTTC. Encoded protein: CASSLSKGFSGANVLTF.

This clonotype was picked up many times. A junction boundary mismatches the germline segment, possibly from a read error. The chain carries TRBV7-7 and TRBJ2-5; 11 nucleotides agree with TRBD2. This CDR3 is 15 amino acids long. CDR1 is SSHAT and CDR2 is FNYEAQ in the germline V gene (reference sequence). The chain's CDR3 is CASSSVAGGKETQYF. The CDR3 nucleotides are TGTGCTAGCAGCTCCGTAGCGGGAGGGAAAGAGACCCAGTACTTC. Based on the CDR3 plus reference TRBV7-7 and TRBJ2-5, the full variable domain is GAGVSQSPRYKVTKRGQDVTLRCDPISSHATLYWYQQALGQGPEFLTYFNYEAQPDKSGLPSDRFSAERPEGSISTLTIQRTEQRDSAMYRCASSSVAGGKETQYFGPGTRLLVL.

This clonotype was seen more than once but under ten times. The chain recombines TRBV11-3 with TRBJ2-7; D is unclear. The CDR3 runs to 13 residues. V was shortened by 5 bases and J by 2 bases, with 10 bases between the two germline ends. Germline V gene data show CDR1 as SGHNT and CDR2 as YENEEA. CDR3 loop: CASSLIPPYEQYF. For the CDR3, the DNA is TGTGCCAGCAGCCTTATTCCACCCTACGAGCAGTACTTC.

CDR3: CASSLWREGEQFF. In DNA form, the CDR3 reads TGTGCCAGCAGTTTATGGCGGGAGGGTGAGCAGTTCTTC. The chain employs TRBV12-3 or TRBV12-4 and TRBJ2-1; 9 bases agree with TRBD2. Unmatched junction bases numbered 2, after V lost 2 bases and J lost 9 bases. The CDR3 has 13 amino acids.

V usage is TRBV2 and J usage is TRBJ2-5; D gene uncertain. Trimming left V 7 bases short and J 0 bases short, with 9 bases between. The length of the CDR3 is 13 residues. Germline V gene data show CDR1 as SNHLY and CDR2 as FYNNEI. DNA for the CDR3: TGTGCCAGCATTGGAGAGTACCAAGAGACCCAGTACTTC. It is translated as CASIGEYQETQYF.

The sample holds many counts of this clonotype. In DNA form, the CDR3 reads TGCGCCAGCAGCAAGGGGGGACCCAGCGGGTTCCAAGAGACCCAGTACTTC. Its protein is CASSKGGPSGFQETQYF. The chain links TRBV10-1 to TRBJ2-5; D may match TRBD1 or TRBD2 (6 bases each). V gave up 6 bases and J gave up 1 base, with 21 bases separating them. This CDR3 region has 17 residues. Germline CDR1 and CDR2: WNHNN and SYGVQD (reference sequence).

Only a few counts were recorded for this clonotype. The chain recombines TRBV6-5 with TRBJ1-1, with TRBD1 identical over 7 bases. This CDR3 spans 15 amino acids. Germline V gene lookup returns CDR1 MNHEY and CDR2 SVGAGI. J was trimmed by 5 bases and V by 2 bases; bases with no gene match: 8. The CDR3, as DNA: TGTGCCAGCAGTTACCGTACAGGGGACGGAACTGAAGCTTTCTTT. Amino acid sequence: CASSYRTGDGTEAFF.

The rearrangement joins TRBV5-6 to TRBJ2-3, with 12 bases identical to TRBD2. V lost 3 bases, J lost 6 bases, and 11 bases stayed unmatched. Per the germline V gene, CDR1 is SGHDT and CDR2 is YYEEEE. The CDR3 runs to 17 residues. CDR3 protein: CASSWGLAGPTADTQYF. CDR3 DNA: TGTGCCAGCAGCTGGGGACTAGCGGGTCCGACGGCGGATACGCAGTATTTT.

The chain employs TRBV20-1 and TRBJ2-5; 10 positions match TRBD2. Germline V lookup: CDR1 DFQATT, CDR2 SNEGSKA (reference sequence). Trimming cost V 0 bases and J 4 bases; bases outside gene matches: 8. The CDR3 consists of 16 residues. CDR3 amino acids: CSARDILAGAGETQYF. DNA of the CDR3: TGCAGTGCTAGAGATATTCTAGCGGGAGCGGGAGAGACCCAGTACTTC.